These 29 T cell receptor beta chains were sequenced from one sample in a study of T-cell memory formation after mild COVID-19. TCRdb reanalysed the 5' RACE reads using MiXCR and keeps one entry per CDR3 protein. Of 170,000 or so distinct CDR3 sequences listed, 20% to 25% are singletons. The material sequenced was PBMCs or a T cell subset sorted from them (not recorded which). These receptors came from an adult woman who had mild COVID-19 (a few samples of this study predate the infection). Cell type and time point are not known.

The V gene is TRBV7-9, the J gene TRBJ2-7; D is unresolved. Germline V gives CDR1 SEHNR, CDR2 FQNEAQ (reference sequence). V gave up 1 base and J gave up 3 bases, with 7 bases separating them. The CDR3 has 13 residues. The CDR3 sequence: CASSLDPDYEQYF. The CDR3 DNA is TGTGCCAGCAGCTTAGACCCAGACTACGAGCAGTACTTC. The entire variable domain, with the rest obtained from reference TRBV7-9 and TRBJ2-7, is as follows: DTGVSQNPRHKITKRGQNVTFRCDPISEHNRLYWYRQTLGQGPEFLTYFQNEAQLEKSRLLSDRFSAERPKGSFSTLEIQRTEQGDSAMYLCASSLDPDYEQYFGPGTRLTVT.

The chain combines TRBV6-2 or TRBV6-3 with TRBJ2-7; 8 nucleotides line up with TRBD1. V lost 6 bases and J lost 3; bases outside the gene matches: 7. The CDR3 is 14 residues long. Germline V gives CDR1 MNHEY, CDR2 SVGEGT. The CDR3 nucleotides read TGTGCCAGCAGGTACACCGACAGGGGCTACGAGCAGTACTTC. This gives the protein CASRYTDRGYEQYF.

This clonotype was seen more than once but under ten times. J is TRBJ2-1 and V is TRBV6-2 or TRBV6-3; either TRBD1 or TRBD2 may supply D (7 bases each). Germline CDR1 MNHEY, CDR2 SVGEGT. V lost 6 bases, J lost 9 bases, and 9 bases lay in between. The CDR3 has 11 residues. The CDR3 reads CASSRGGEQFF. CDR3 sequence (DNA): TGTGCCAGCAGCAGGGGGGGTGAGCAGTTCTTC.

The chain has TRBV5-1 and TRBJ2-7; TRBD2 might be the D (5 bases). V lost 7 bases and J lost 0, with 14 bases in between. CDR1 is SGHRS, CDR2 YFSETQ, per germline. The CDR3 extends over 14 amino acids. The CDR3 DNA is TGCGCCAGCGTCTCGGACTCCAGCTCCTACGAGCAGTACTTC. Translation: CASVSDSSSYEQYF.

This clonotype has a handful of counts. The rearrangement joins TRBV7-8 to TRBJ2-2; D gene uncertain. From germline, CDR1 is SGHVS and CDR2 FQNEAQ. The V and J ends lost 2 bases and 8 bases respectively, with 9 bases between them. The CDR3 is 13 amino acids. In nucleotides, the CDR3 is TGTGCCAGCAGCTTAATAGGGTTAGGGGAGCTGTTTTTT. Amino acid sequence: CASSLIGLGELFF.

This clonotype was seen more than once but under ten times. In DNA form, the CDR3 reads TGTGCCAGCACTGCCGGGAATGAGCAGTTCTTC. Encoded protein: CASTAGNEQFF. This sequence joins TRBV6-2 or TRBV6-3 and TRBJ2-1; D is unclear. Germline V CDR1 and CDR2: MNHEY, SVGEGT. Trimming took 7 bases from V and 7 from J, leaving 8 bases between them. There are 11 residues in the CDR3.

This clonotype was seen only a few times. The chain combines TRBV7-9 with TRBJ2-1; 11 bases match TRBD1. The CDR3 runs 15 residues. Trimming at V came to 3 bases and at J to 8 bases, leaving 6 bases not matched to a gene. Germline V gene sequence: CDR1 SEHNR, CDR2 FQNEAQ (reference sequence). The CDR3 spells CASSLPGQGGYEQFF. CDR3 in DNA: TGTGCCAGCAGCTTGCCGGGACAGGGGGGCTATGAGCAGTTCTTC.

V is TRBV11-3 and J is TRBJ1-1; D not certain. V lost 4 bases and J lost 8, with 8 bases in between. The CDR3 runs to 11 residues. Looked up from germline, CDR1 is SGHNT and CDR2 is YENEEA. CDR3 nucleotide sequence: TGTGCCAGCAGCTCCCTCGGGGAAGCTTTCTTT. This gives the protein CASSSLGEAFF.

This clonotype was seen a handful of times. The chain couples TRBV5-5 to TRBJ1-4, with D hard to call. The CDR3 is made up of 15 amino acids. The V and J ends lost 4 bases and 0 bases respectively, with 10 bases between them. Germline V gives CDR1 SGHKS, CDR2 YYEKEE (reference sequence). The CDR3 bases are TGTGCCAGCAGCGGGAGGGTTGCAACTAATGAAAAACTGTTTTTT. Translating gives CASSGRVATNEKLFF.

This clonotype occurred many times. As DNA, the CDR3 is TGTGCCAGCAGCATCATCCACAGGGCTAACACCGGGGAGCTGTTTTTT. This gives the protein CASSIIHRANTGELFF. V and J are TRBV7-9 and TRBJ2-2, with D possibly being TRBD1 (6 bases). Germline-derived CDR1 and CDR2 are SEHNR and FQNEAQ (reference sequence). V was cut by 5 bases and J by 2 bases, with 15 bases left in between. The CDR3 contains 16 residues.

This clonotype came up a few times. This sequence joins TRBV7-9 and TRBJ2-1, with D possibly being TRBD1 or TRBD2 (5 bases each). V lost 8 bases and J lost 5, with 16 bases in between. The germline V gene encodes CDR1 SEHNR and CDR2 FQNEAQ (reference sequence). The CDR3 consists of 14 residues. The CDR3 here is CASSRDPRDNEQFF. The CDR3 DNA follows: TGTGCCAGCTCCCGGGACCCTCGGGACAATGAGCAGTTCTTC.

Only a few counts were recorded for this clonotype. V and J are TRBV7-9 and TRBJ2-3, with D maybe TRBD2 (5 bases). The CDR3 sequence is 13 residues long. The V gene lost 4 bases and the J gene lost 4 bases, with 9 bases spanning the gap. Per the germline V gene, CDR1 is SEHNR and CDR2 is FQNEAQ (reference sequence). Here the CDR3 reads CASSYFGADTQYF. The CDR3 DNA reads TGTGCCAGCAGCTACTTCGGGGCAGATACGCAGTATTTT.

The gene calls are TRBV5-1 and TRBJ2-7, with D possibly matching TRBD2 (5 bases). The CDR3 covers 14 residues. The germline gives CDR1 SGHRS, CDR2 YFSETQ. Trimming took off 4 bases at V and 4 bases at J, with 15 bases between the two ends. The CDR3 sequence is CASSHSDWRYEQYF. DNA of the CDR3: TGCGCCAGCAGCCACTCGGACTGGAGATACGAGCAGTACTTC.

V gene TRBV27 combines with J gene TRBJ1-1; a weak D match, TRBD1 (6 bases). The CDR3 loop spans 14 amino acids. The V gene lost 4 bases and the J gene lost 1 base, with 10 bases spanning the gap. CDR1 and CDR2 (germline): MNHEY, SMNVEV (reference sequence). The DNA of the CDR3 is TGTGCCAGCAGTTCACAGGGCCCGAACACTGAAGCTTTCTTT. It encodes CASSSQGPNTEAFF.

This clonotype was seen only a few times. V usage is TRBV5-5 and J usage is TRBJ2-7, with a possible D match to TRBD2 (5 bases). Germline V CDR1 and CDR2: SGHKS, YYEKEE (reference sequence). Deletions cut 4 bases from V and 4 bases from J, with 9 bases between. The CDR3 spans 12 residues. CDR3 in amino acids: CASSVEGYEQYF. The CDR3 DNA sequence: TGTGCCAGCAGCGTCGAGGGTTACGAGCAGTACTTC.

The CDR3 loop reads CASSLRDGGPEAFF. The CDR3 DNA is TGTGCCAGCAGTTTACGGGACGGTGGCCCTGAAGCTTTCTTT. This chain links TRBV12-3 or TRBV12-4 with TRBJ1-1; D perhaps matches TRBD1 (5 bases). Trimming took 2 bases from V and 6 from J, leaving 13 bases between them. The CDR3 loop spans 14 amino acids.

This clonotype rates as medium-sized. The chain links TRBV2 to TRBJ1-2, with D possibly TRBD1 on 5 matching bases. The CDR3 totals 14 residues. Germline CDR1 and CDR2: SNHLY and FYNNEI. V dropped 7 bases and J dropped 4 bases, with 16 bases sitting between them. DNA for the CDR3: TGTGCCAGCACCATGACAGCCTCGTCCTATGGCTACACCTTC. The encoded protein is CASTMTASSYGYTF.

V usage is TRBV3-1 and J usage is TRBJ1-1, with unresolved D. V dropped 3 bases and J dropped 0 bases, with 5 bases sitting between them. The CDR3 is 13 amino acids. CDR1 LGHDT and CDR2 YNNKEL come from the germline V gene (reference sequence). CDR3 region: CASSQALNTEAFF. The CDR3 DNA follows: TGTGCCAGCAGCCAGGCTTTGAACACTGAAGCTTTCTTT.

In its sample, this clonotype was seen once. The chain couples TRBV24-1 to TRBJ1-5; 8 nucleotides align to TRBD1. The germline gives CDR1 KGHDR, CDR2 SFDVKD. This CDR3 is 16 amino acids long. V lost 4 bases and J lost 4; bases outside the gene matches: 8. CDR3 sequence (DNA): TGTGCCACCAGTGACAGGGGACAGGATTTTAATCAGCCCCAGCATTTT. This translates into CATSDRGQDFNQPQHF.

This clonotype was seen a few times. This chain uses TRBV7-9 with TRBJ1-2, with TRBD1 identical over 7 bases. Trimming at V came to 1 base and at J to 7 bases, leaving 9 bases not matched to a gene. This CDR3 is built from 15 residues. The V gene's germline CDR1 is SEHNR and CDR2 FQNEAQ (reference sequence). CDR3 nucleotide sequence: TGTGCCAGCAGCTTAGTAACAGGGGTGTTGGCTGGCTACACCTTC. It specifies CASSLVTGVLAGYTF.

The chain is built from TRBV7-9 and TRBJ1-4, with D unresolved. Germline CDR1 SEHNR, CDR2 FQNEAQ (reference sequence). V gave up 2 bases and J gave up 6 bases, with 4 bases separating them. There are 12 residues in the CDR3. The chain's CDR3 is CASSLYDEKLFF. CDR3 in DNA: TGTGCCAGCAGCTTATACGATGAAAAACTGTTTTTT.

The V call is TRBV12-3 or TRBV12-4, the J call TRBJ1-5; D uncertain. The CDR3 is made up of 15 amino acids. The V gene lost 1 base and the J gene lost 8 bases, with 15 bases spanning the gap. For the CDR3, the DNA is TGTGCCAGCAGTTTAGTCGGCACCGGGATAGAGCCCCAGCATTTT. Protein sequence: CASSLVGTGIEPQHF.

This rearrangement joins TRBV7-2 to TRBJ2-2; tentatively, D is TRBD2 (6 bases). Germline CDR1 is SGHTA and CDR2 is FQGNSA. The CDR3 is 16 amino acids. V dropped 1 base and J dropped 1 base, with 10 bases sitting between them. CDR3 nucleotide sequence: TGTGCCAGCAGCTTAGTGCTAGCGTGGAACACCGGGGAGCTGTTTTTT. It encodes CASSLVLAWNTGELFF.

Only a few counts were recorded for this clonotype. The DNA of the CDR3 is TGTGCCAGCTCACCTCCGGACGGTTCTAGGGAGCAGTACTTC. The encoded protein is CASSPPDGSREQYF. This chain joins TRBV18 and TRBJ2-7; D call uncertain. CDR1 KGHSH and CDR2 LQKENI come from the germline V gene. The CDR3 loop spans 14 amino acids. Trimming left V 3 bases short and J 7 bases short, with 16 bases between. The variable domain in full, completed from reference TRBV18 and TRBJ2-7, reads NAGVMQNPRHLVRRRGQEARLRCSPMKGHSHVYWYRQLPEEGLKFMVYLQKENIIDESGMPKERFSAEFPKEGPSILRIQQVVRGDSAAYFCASSPPDGSREQYFGPGTRLTVT.

Notes on this clonotype: The junction shows a germline mismatch at one end, possibly a read error. The chain uses TRBV11-2 and TRBJ2-5; D remains ambiguous. CDR1 SGHAT and CDR2 FQNNGV come from the germline V gene. This CDR3 region has 13 residues. In DNA, the CDR3 is TGTGCCGGCAGCTTGGACCAGCAAGAGACCCAGTACTTC. Translated, it gives CAGSLDQQETQYF.

The CDR3 sequence: CASSSPSETVEETQYF. In DNA, the CDR3 is TGCGCCAGCAGCTCCCCCTCGGAGACAGTAGAAGAGACCCAGTACTTC. The V call is TRBV5-1, the J call TRBJ2-5, with a weak D call TRBD1 (5 bases). Between the trimmed V and J ends, which lost 3 bases and 3 bases, there was a span of 18 bases. The CDR3 has 16 residues. CDR1 is SGHRS, CDR2 YFSETQ, per germline.

V is TRBV10-3 and J is TRBJ1-2; D is ambiguous. V lost 2 bases and J lost 4, with 14 bases in between. This CDR3 contains 15 residues. Germline V gives CDR1 ENHRY, CDR2 SYGVKD. In DNA form, the CDR3 reads TGTGCCATCAGTGAGGCAACCGACAAGATCTATGGCTACACCTTC. Its protein is CAISEATDKIYGYTF.

In its sample, this clonotype was seen a few times. The chain joins TRBV5-1 to TRBJ2-1, with TRBD1 matching 8 bases. Germline V lookup: CDR1 SGHRS, CDR2 YFSETQ. The CDR3 length is 15 residues. Trimming took 6 bases from V and 5 from J; bases not matched to a gene: 10. The CDR3 region is CASTLDRGINNEQFF. DNA for the CDR3: TGCGCCAGCACTCTCGACAGGGGAATTAACAATGAGCAGTTCTTC. Full variable domain (rest looked up from reference TRBV5-1 and TRBJ2-1): KAGVTQTPRYLIKTRGQQVTLSCSPISGHRSVSWYQQTPGQGLQFLFEYFSETQRNKGNFPGRFSGRQFSNSRSEMNVSTLELGDSALYLCASTLDRGINNEQFFGPGTRLTVL.

The chain combines TRBV5-1 with TRBJ2-2; 15 nucleotides line up with TRBD2. CDR1 and CDR2 from the germline V gene are SGHRS and YFSETQ. V lost 2 bases to trimming and J lost 6 bases; unmatched junction nucleotides: 17. The CDR3 has 21 residues. The CDR3: CASSFGGTSGGRPSVPGELFF. The CDR3 region has the DNA TGCGCCAGCAGCTTCGGTGGGACTAGCGGGGGGCGGCCATCGGTGCCCGGGGAGCTGTTTTTT.